One sample yielded the 22 T cell receptor beta chains listed below, sequenced in a study of blood T cells in healthy people across ages. Using a J-beta primer mix together with a sample-barcoded 5' primer, a second PCR was run for about 6 to 11 cycles. TCRdb re-derived calls from the 5' RACE reads in MiXCR, one entry per CDR3 protein. The profile shows about 750,000 distinct CDR3 sequences, around half of them singletons. What was sequenced was blood. All receptors come from an elderly man in good health.

In this sample, this clonotype turned up a few times. The J gene is TRBJ2-7, the V gene TRBV12-3 or TRBV12-4; D remains unclear. The CDR3 is 12 residues long. Trimming stripped 3 bases from V and 3 bases from J, with 6 bases between. CDR3 loop: CASSLKDYEQYF. CDR3 sequence (DNA): TGTGCCAGCAGTTTGAAGGACTACGAGCAGTACTTC.

This clonotype is a singleton in its sample. The CDR3 DNA sequence: TGTGCCAGCAGTTCCCGGGACAGTTTGAACACTGAAGCTTTCTTT. It yields the protein CASSSRDSLNTEAFF. The chain carries TRBV2 and TRBJ1-1, with TRBD1 identical over 7 bases. CDR3 length: 15 residues. J lost 0 bases, V lost 5 bases, and 6 bases had no gene match. CDR1 SNHLY and CDR2 FYNNEI come from the germline V gene.

This clonotype was seen a few times. V gene TRBV6-5 combines with J gene TRBJ2-7; perhaps TRBD1 as D (6 bases). Trimming cost V 2 bases and J 5 bases, with 10 bases left between them. The germline CDR1 and CDR2 sequences are MNHEY and SVGAGI. This CDR3 contains 13 residues. The CDR3, as DNA: TGTGCCAGCAGTTACCTTGACAGGCACGAGCAGTACTTC. Translating gives CASSYLDRHEQYF.

The J gene is TRBJ2-3, the V gene TRBV19; 7 bases are a match to TRBD2. The J segment lost 2 bases and the V segment lost 8 bases, leaving 10 bases of the junction unmatched. The length of the CDR3 is 15 residues. Per the germline V gene, CDR1 is LNHDA and CDR2 is SQIVND (reference sequence). DNA for the CDR3: TGTGCCAGTTGCCAAGGGAGGGCCTTCACAGATACGCAGTATTTT. Translated, it gives CASCQGRAFTDTQYF.

The V and J genes are TRBV18 and TRBJ2-1, with 12 positions matching TRBD2. Germline loops: CDR1 KGHSH, CDR2 LQKENI. The V gene end was trimmed by 4 bases and the J gene end by 7 bases; junction bases not matched to a gene: 5. This CDR3 spans 15 amino acids. The DNA of the CDR3 is TGTGCCAGCTCACACGGACTAGCGGGGACAAATGAGCAGTTCTTC. Protein: CASSHGLAGTNEQFF.

With respect to this clonotype: The junction does not match germline at one end; this may be a read error. V usage is TRBV13 and J usage is TRBJ2-7; possible D gene TRBD2, 6 bases. CDR1 and CDR2 (germline): PRHDT, FYEKMQ (reference sequence). The CDR3 has 16 residues. The CDR3 loop is CASSFGSRAVSYERYF. The CDR3 region has the DNA TGTGCCAGCAGCTTCGGGAGTAGGGCCGTATCCTACGAGCGGTACTTC.

This clonotype was found a few times. The chain joins TRBV29-1 to TRBJ2-2, with D possibly matching TRBD2 (6 bases). The V end lost 2 bases, the J end lost 4 bases, and 17 bases lay between the germline ends. The germline V gene encodes CDR1 SQVTM and CDR2 ANQGSEA. The CDR3 runs 16 residues. The CDR3 DNA reads as TGCAGCGTTGAAAACCGTGGCGGGACCTCCACCGGGGAGCTGTTTTTT. The encoded protein is CSVENRGGTSTGELFF.

This clonotype was found a few times. The DNA for the CDR3 is TGCAGTGCCGCGGGACAGCTCCAAGAGACCCAGTACTTC. The encoded protein is CSAAGQLQETQYF. The chain carries TRBV20-1 and TRBJ2-5, with TRBD1 as a possible D gene (7 bases). V lost 6 bases and J 1 base, leaving 12 bases between the germline ends. Germline V CDR1 and CDR2: DFQATT, SNEGSKA (reference sequence). The CDR3 has 13 residues.

This clonotype was observed a handful of times. The chain uses TRBV5-1 and TRBJ2-3, with D unclear. CDR1 is SGHRS, CDR2 YFSETQ, per germline. Trimming shortened V by 5 bases and J by 14 bases, and 24 bases separated the two germline ends. The CDR3 totals 14 residues. The CDR3 loop reads CASSRSTRGRYAYF. CDR3 bases: TGCGCCAGCAGTCGATCAACCCGAGGCAGATACGCGTATTTT.

This clonotype was seen more than once but under ten times. This rearrangement joins TRBV21-1 to TRBJ1-5. TRBV21-1 is recorded as a pseudogene. The CDR3 covers 16 residues. The CDR3 region has the DNA TGTGCCAGCAGCACACGTCAGACCGAGAGCAATCAGCCCCAGCATTTT. Protein product: CASSTRQTESNQPQHF.

The chain is built from TRBV29-1 and TRBJ2-1, with 9 positions matching TRBD1. V was pared by 7 bases and J by 4 bases, with 8 bases of the junction left unmatched. Germline lookup yields CDR1 SQVTM and CDR2 ANQGSEA. There are 14 residues in the CDR3. The CDR3 reads CSDVGQGIYNEQFF. The CDR3 bases are TGCAGCGATGTAGGACAGGGGATTTACAATGAGCAGTTCTTC.

The rearrangement links TRBV9 to TRBJ2-1; 7 nucleotides match TRBD1. CDR3 length equals 15 residues. Germline CDR1 is SGDLS and CDR2 is YYNGEE. Germline trimming cut 4 bases from V and 5 bases from J; bases unmatched to any gene: 9. The CDR3 sequence: CASSRGQLLNNEQFF. CDR3 coding DNA: TGTGCCAGCAGCCGGGGACAGCTCCTTAACAATGAGCAGTTCTTC.

The V call is TRBV20-1, the J call TRBJ1-5; TRBD1 matches at 10 bases. The V segment lost 6 bases and the J segment 3 bases; nucleotides outside the gene matches: 8. Germline V gene lookup returns CDR1 DFQATT and CDR2 SNEGSKA (reference sequence). The CDR3 extends over 15 amino acids. CDR3 region: CSAGTGAAYNQPQHF. The CDR3 coding sequence is TGCAGTGCCGGGACAGGGGCCGCATACAATCAGCCCCAGCATTTT.

This clonotype was counted a few times. The chain carries TRBV7-2 and TRBJ2-7; 12 bases are a match to TRBD2. The junction had 7 bases not matched to a gene; V was cut back by 6 bases and J by 7 bases. Germline V gives CDR1 SGHTA, CDR2 FQGNSA. This CDR3 is built from 14 residues. DNA of the CDR3: TGTGCCAGCAGTAGACTAGCGGGAGATCTTGAGCAGTACTTC. This encodes CASSRLAGDLEQYF.

The rearrangement joins TRBV5-5 to TRBJ2-5; no definite D call. The V gene's germline CDR1 is SGHKS and CDR2 YYEKEE (reference sequence). The CDR3 totals 14 residues. Trimming cost V 4 bases and J 2 bases, with 12 bases left between them. CDR3 nucleotide sequence: TGTGCCAGCAGCCCTAATCCGGCTCAAGAGACCCAGTACTTC. Its protein is CASSPNPAQETQYF.

The chain recombines TRBV9 with TRBJ2-2; the D call may be TRBD1 or TRBD2 (5 bases each). The CDR3 is 15 amino acids. The V and J ends lost 2 bases and 3 bases respectively, with 11 bases between them. Germline CDR1 is SGDLS and CDR2 is YYNGEE. The CDR3 reads CASSVGTVHTGELFF. The CDR3 bases are TGTGCCAGCAGCGTGGGGACGGTTCACACCGGGGAGCTGTTTTTT.

This clonotype was counted at least ten times. This rearrangement joins TRBV24-1 to TRBJ2-3, with D possibly matching TRBD2 (5 bases). The V gene lost 10 bases and the J gene lost 6 bases, with 22 bases spanning the gap. This CDR3 has 15 amino acids. The V gene's germline CDR1 is KGHDR and CDR2 SFDVKD. The CDR3 reads CATSAPEELSDTQYF. CDR3 nucleotides: TGTGCCACTTCCGCCCCGGAGGAGCTGTCGGATACGCAGTATTTT.

The chain is built from TRBV27 and TRBJ1-5; 7 nucleotides match TRBD1. Trimming cost V 3 bases and J 5 bases; bases outside gene matches: 4. The CDR3 contains 14 residues. From germline, CDR1 is MNHEY and CDR2 SMNVEV (reference sequence). The CDR3 sequence is CASSLVRGYQPQHF. In DNA, the CDR3 is TGTGCCAGCAGTTTGGTCAGGGGGTATCAGCCCCAGCATTTT.

The rearrangement uses TRBV9 and TRBJ2-7, with 7 bases matching TRBD1. The CDR3 contains 15 residues. The germline gives CDR1 SGDLS, CDR2 YYNGEE. V trimming: 3 bases; J trimming: 2 bases; junction bases outside the gene matches: 8. CDR3 sequence reads: CASSESPTGAYEQYF. The CDR3 coding sequence is TGTGCCAGCAGCGAATCCCCCACAGGGGCCTACGAGCAGTACTTC.

DNA of the CDR3: TGTGCCAGCAGCGTCGGACTAGCGGGGAACAATGAGCAGTTCTTC. Translation gives CASSVGLAGNNEQFF. The chain couples TRBV9 to TRBJ2-1, with 12 bases matching TRBD2. The CDR3 runs 15 residues. CDR1 and CDR2 (germline): SGDLS, YYNGEE. The junction had 2 bases not matched to a gene; V was cut back by 2 bases and J by 5 bases.

V gene TRBV11-2 combines with J gene TRBJ2-5, with TRBD2 matching over 9 bases. Trimming took 1 base from V and 3 from J; bases not matched to a gene: 6. The CDR3 runs 16 residues. CDR1 is SGHAT and CDR2 is FQNNGV in the germline V gene. CDR3 coding DNA: TGTGCCAGCAGCTTAGGAGTGACTAGCGGCGAAGAGACCCAGTACTTC. Protein: CASSLGVTSGEETQYF.

This clonotype was detected once. The chain is built from TRBV20-1 and TRBJ2-7; 7 positions agree with TRBD2. The J call may be wrong; the DNA end is better matched by TRBJ2-5. Germline loops: CDR1 DFQATT, CDR2 SNEGSKA (reference sequence). The CDR3 loop spans 14 amino acids. As DNA, the CDR3 is TGCAGTGCTAGTGACGGCGGGAGAGAAGAGACCCAGTACTTC. This translates into CSASDGGREETQYF.